The 10 T cell receptor beta chains below come from one sample, sequenced in a study of T cells in Graves' hyperthyroidism and ophthalmopathy. Amplified regions were TCR beta CDR3 sequences from RNA transcripts. The TCR CDR3 first-round RT-PCR relied on the HTBI primer set. TCRdb re-called the multiplex PCR reads through MiXCR, storing one row per CDR3 protein. This table holds about 300,000 distinct CDR3 sequences, approximately 18% found once. The sample comprised blood. The receptors shown here come from a man in his fifties with Graves' ophthalmopathy.

This clonotype was seen only a few times. V is TRBV28 and J is TRBJ2-2, with D maybe TRBD2 (5 bases). CDR3 length: 14 residues. The germline V and J ends were trimmed by 6 bases and 0 bases, with 8 bases remaining between them. Germline assignment: CDR1 MDHEN and CDR2 SYDVKM. CDR3 bases: TGTGCCAGCAGGTGGGGAGCGAACACCGGGGAGCTGTTTTTT. Translated, it gives CASRWGANTGELFF.

This clonotype was seen a handful of times. This chain uses TRBV20-1 with TRBJ2-1; tentatively, D is TRBD1 or TRBD2 (5 bases each). Germline V gene lookup returns CDR1 DFQATT and CDR2 SNEGSKA (reference sequence). The CDR3 contains 14 residues. V gave up 5 bases and J gave up 4 bases, with 15 bases separating them. The CDR3 sequence: CSAGDPRIYNEQFF. The DNA for the CDR3 is TGCAGTGCTGGGGACCCCCGAATATACAATGAGCAGTTCTTC.

This chain joins TRBV20-1 and TRBJ2-3, with D perhaps matching TRBD1 or TRBD2 (5 bases each). This CDR3 region has 16 residues. The germline V and J ends were trimmed by 6 bases and 0 bases, with 19 bases remaining between them. The germline V gene encodes CDR1 DFQATT and CDR2 SNEGSKA (reference sequence). The CDR3 nucleotides are TGCAGTGCGGAGGATCCCTTGAAGGGGAGCACAGATACGCAGTATTTT. It yields the protein CSAEDPLKGSTDTQYF.

At least ten counts were recorded for this clonotype. DNA for the CDR3: TGTGCCAGCAGGAGAACTAGCGGGAGGGCCTATGAGCAGTTCTTC. Its translation: CASRRTSGRAYEQFF. The rearrangement links TRBV2 to TRBJ2-1; 13 positions agree with TRBD2. The germline gives CDR1 SNHLY, CDR2 FYNNEI. The CDR3 loop spans 15 amino acids. J was trimmed by 8 bases and V by 6 bases; bases with no gene match: 7.

Comments on this clonotype: This may stem from a read error, because a much larger clone lies one nucleotide away. The chain employs TRBV11-2 and TRBJ1-1; possibly TRBD1 for D (5 bases). The CDR3 length is 13 residues. V was shortened by 5 bases and J by 6 bases, with 13 bases between the two germline ends. The germline V gene has CDR1 SGHAT and CDR2 FQNNGV. The CDR3 DNA sequence: TGTGCCAGCAGCCCCAGGGTTGACGCTGAAGCTTTCTTT. This encodes CASSPRVDAEAFF.

This clonotype was seen a handful of times. J is TRBJ2-3 and V is TRBV18; 7 nucleotides line up with TRBD1. This CDR3 spans 15 amino acids. J lost 1 base, V lost 5 bases, and 6 bases had no gene match. Germline V gives CDR1 KGHSH, CDR2 LQKENI. CDR3 nucleotides: TGTGCCAGCTCAAGACACAGGGGAGGCACAGATACGCAGTATTTT. Translation gives CASSRHRGGTDTQYF.

This clonotype was observed a few times. The rearrangement uses TRBV12-3 or TRBV12-4 and TRBJ2-7; unclear D gene. V lost 5 bases and J 3 bases, leaving 2 bases between the germline ends. The CDR3 is made up of 10 amino acids. The CDR3 DNA reads TGTGCCAGCAGTGGCTACGAGCAGTACTTC. This codes for CASSGYEQYF.

This clonotype was counted only a few times. This chain connects TRBV28 to TRBJ2-6; possible D gene TRBD1, 6 bases. The CDR3 extends over 15 amino acids. The V gene lost 5 bases and the J gene lost 4 bases, with 12 bases spanning the gap. The germline V gene has CDR1 MDHEN and CDR2 SYDVKM. DNA for the CDR3: TGTGCCAGCAGTACACAGGGCTCCGGGGCCAACGTCCTGACTTTC. Its translation: CASSTQGSGANVLTF.

This clonotype was seen a handful of times. The V call is TRBV20-1, the J call TRBJ2-2, with 9 bases that match TRBD2. After removal of 7 bases from V and 2 bases from J, the junction contained 2 bases not matched to a gene. The CDR3 loop spans 13 amino acids. The germline V gene encodes CDR1 DFQATT and CDR2 SNEGSKA (reference sequence). The DNA for the CDR3 is TGCAGTGTAGCGGGAGTTAACACCGGGGAGCTGTTTTTT. It codes for CSVAGVNTGELFF.

On this clonotype: Being one base from a much bigger clone, this may be a read error. This chain uses TRBV30 with TRBJ2-7, with D possibly being TRBD2 (5 bases). This CDR3 comprises 11 residues. Per the germline V gene, CDR1 is GTSNPN and CDR2 is SVGIG (reference sequence). V lost 2 bases and J 4 bases, leaving 6 bases between the germline ends. Here the CDR3 DNA reads TGTGCCTGGAGTAGCGGTTACGAGCAGTACTTC. Residues: CAWSSGYEQYF.